This T cell receptor (beta chain) comes out of a study of identifying expanded T cells in peripheral blood (dated by TCRdb to the late 2010s). Concerning the study at large: Technical replicates were generated by sequencing separate aliquots of the same genomic DNA pool, with four replicates compared pairwise.

Overall study results and their limits: It was expected by the authors that biological variance in healthy repertoires might increase further over much longer intervals, such as months to years. Variance in clone template counts between roughly 2-week samples significantly increased with total template count across all healthy donors. Both the number of clones called differentially abundant and the false-positive rate were significantly reduced by the beta-binomial model across all healthy-donor time intervals. Approximately 1.2 differentially abundant clones were flagged by the binomial model between technical replicates, whereas about 17 and 20 were flagged over approximately two weeks and four weeks, respectively.

Looking up the germline V gene yields CDR1 SGHRS and CDR2 YFSETQ. Between the V and J ends, shortened by 4 bases and 0 bases respectively, the junction contains 6 bases. From its cysteine to its phenylalanine, the CDR3 spans 13 amino acids. The read is trimmed to its CDR3 DNA, 39 bases read in frame from base 1. The immunoSEQ Assay, which relies on bias-controlled multiplex PCR amplification of genomic DNA, was used to profile TCRbeta CDR3 regions. Turning to the authors' computational methods: To quantify the absolute abundance of each unique TCRbeta CDR3 region, the sequences were collapsed and filtered. Differential abundance was tested with two models: a binomial (Fisher-equivalent) model and a beta-binomial model that adds time-dependent variance fitted from healthy donors. Any clone with fewer than 5 combined templates was excluded, and a clone was called differentially abundant if its Benjamini-Hochberg FDR was below 0.01. The form v = (b*log(k)+a)^2 was used to model beta-binomial variance as a function of total template count across the two samples. In its TCRdb copy, this immuneACCESS table keeps in-frame sequences only and misses some clones. Where compared with another copy, unresolved V genes explain less than half of these, and the others have no known cause. For V, J and clone size, that table is used; D and trimming come from the DNA. The sample table contains 100,000 to 150,000 clones; only one count was recorded for more than 75% of them. 3% to 3.5% of the sample lies in the top ten.

No immune events such as infections were documented for the healthy donors during the collection period. Time-dependent variance in a beta-binomial model of T-cell clone differential abundance was calibrated using healthy-donor blood repertoires as a training cohort. The training cohort was composed of approximately ten healthy donors, 3 female and 7 male. The donors were between about 29 and 64 years old, with an average age of approximately 46 years. Whole blood from each healthy donor was obtained from a commercial supplier and was collected at three time points roughly 13 days apart. For immunosequencing, genomic DNA was extracted from unsorted whole blood. This clone has a handful of counts. It lacks a known antigen. No much larger clonotype is one base removed from it; base qualities were not supplied.

Sequences were obtained from blood. This sequence uses TRBV5-1 and TRBJ2-3; too little of a D gene remains to name it. The receptor comes from a person aged 18-69 years in good health. Here the CDR3 is given as CASSETSTDTQYF. The DNA sequence is TGCGCCAGCAGCGAGACTAGCACAGATACGCAGTATTTT. This CDR3, with the reference TRBV5-1 and TRBJ2-3 proteins standing in past its ends, gives the full variable domain KAGVTQTPRYLIKTRGQQVTLSCSPISGHRSVSWYQQTPGQGLQFLFEYFSETQRNKGNFPGRFSGRQFSNSRSEMNVSTLELGDSALYLCASSETSTDTQYFGPGTRLTVL.